These 2 T cell receptor beta chains were all obtained from the same sample, sequenced in a study of T cell responses to AZD1222 COVID-19 vaccine. Only in-frame clones appear in the TCRdb table, and some are missing; sequencing was by immunoSEQ multiplex PCR. The sample records under 150,000 clones, more than 85% being singletons. The sequenced sample was peripheral blood, obtained 28 days after the second AZD1222 dose. Every receptor here comes from an adult who received the AZD1222 COVID-19 vaccine.

V is TRBV5-1 and J is TRBJ1-6; D might be TRBD1 (5 bases). Germline CDR1 SGHRS, CDR2 YFSETQ. With 4 bases removed from V and 7 bases from J, the gap between germline ends came to 12 bases. There are 14 residues in the CDR3. CDR3 nucleotides: TGCGCCAGCAGCCGAGGGGCAGGGAATTCACCCCTCCACTTT. This codes for CASSRGAGNSPLHF.

The chain has TRBV5-1 and TRBJ2-5, with 11 bases aligning to TRBD2. V was pared by 0 bases and J by 3 bases, with 7 bases of the junction left unmatched. The germline gives CDR1 SGHRS, CDR2 YFSETQ. This CDR3 is 17 amino acids long. In nucleotides, the CDR3 is TGCGCCAGCAGCTTGGGACTAGCGGGGAGAGGGGAAGAGACCCAGTACTTC. As protein: CASSLGLAGRGEETQYF. Using reference TRBV5-1 and TRBJ2-5 for the parts outside the CDR3, the full variable domain is KAGVTQTPRYLIKTRGQQVTLSCSPISGHRSVSWYQQTPGQGLQFLFEYFSETQRNKGNFPGRFSGRQFSNSRSEMNVSTLELGDSALYLCASSLGLAGRGEETQYFGPGTRLLVL.